Shown below are 14 T cell receptor beta chains from a single sample sequenced in a study of cytomegalovirus exposure and HLA in healthy donors. This PCR relied on a set of 60 Vbeta primers and 13 Jbeta primers. Clones were sequenced by immunoSEQ multiplex PCR, and TCRdb holds only the in-frame ones, with some missing. The sample lists roughly 230,000 clones, around 84% occurring once. The sample was PBMCs. The receptors stem from a girl aged 2-10 years in good health and CMV-seronegative.

The chain links TRBV18 to TRBJ1-3; possibly TRBD1 for D (5 bases). Germline CDR1 reads KGHSH; CDR2 reads LQKENI. V was clipped by 5 bases and J by 6 bases, with 20 bases between them. The CDR3 is 16 amino acids. The CDR3 loop is CASSRGGDSWANTIYF. Written as DNA, the CDR3 is TGTGCCAGCTCAAGAGGTGGGGACTCGTGGGCAAACACCATATATTTT.

The rearrangement joins TRBV29-1 to TRBJ2-5, with D possibly being TRBD2 (6 bases). The DNA end favors TRBJ2-7, so the J call may be wrong. From germline, CDR1 is SQVTM and CDR2 ANQGSEA. This CDR3 is built from 13 residues. The CDR3 spells CSVEAGKGYEQYF. The CDR3 DNA sequence: TGCAGCGTTGAGGCGGGGAAAGGGTACGAGCAGTACTTC.

The V gene is TRBV9, the J gene TRBJ1-2; TRBD1 matches 7 bases. The CDR3 runs 13 residues. Germline values: CDR1 SGDLS, CDR2 YYNGEE. Unmatched junction bases numbered 5, after V lost 5 bases and J lost 4 bases. CDR3 loop: CASSGGTAYGYTF. The CDR3 DNA is TGTGCCAGCAGTGGGGGGACAGCCTATGGCTACACCTTC.

V and J are TRBV6-6 and TRBJ2-7; 7 positions match TRBD1. V was clipped by 4 bases and J by 2 bases; unmatched bases: 11. Germline V gene data show CDR1 as MNHNY and CDR2 as SVGAGI (reference sequence). This CDR3 is 16 amino acids long. The CDR3 DNA reads as TGTGCCAGCAGTTTTGGGGACAGCGGAGCCCCCTACGAGCAGTACTTC. Translating it yields CASSFGDSGAPYEQYF.

The chain links TRBV10-3 to TRBJ1-4, with TRBD1 as a possible D gene (6 bases). V dropped 10 bases and J dropped 6 bases, with 18 bases sitting between them. The germline V gene has CDR1 ENHRY and CDR2 SYGVKD. The CDR3 has 14 amino acids. CDR3 nucleotide sequence: TGTGCCACCAAACCGGGGCAGGGGTATGAAAAACTGTTTTTT. It yields the protein CATKPGQGYEKLFF.

This clone is a singleton in its sample. The V and J genes are TRBV10-3 and TRBJ1-1; 10 bases agree with TRBD1. The V segment lost 5 bases and the J segment 6 bases; nucleotides outside the gene matches: 12. The CDR3 sequence is 16 residues long. In germline, CDR1 is ENHRY, CDR2 SYGVKD. CDR3 DNA: TGTGCCATCAGTCGAGGGGACAGGGGAATTGGACCTGAAGCTTTCTTT. Translating it yields CAISRGDRGIGPEAFF.

J is TRBJ2-5 and V is TRBV27, with 9 nucleotides matching TRBD1. The J call may not be correct, given that the DNA end is closer to TRBJ2-7. CDR1 is MNHEY and CDR2 is SMNVEV in the germline V gene (reference sequence). This CDR3 comprises 13 residues. The DNA for the CDR3 is TGTGCCAGCAGTTTATGGGACAGGGCCGAGCAGTACTTC. Its translation is CASSLWDRAEQYF.

The chain uses TRBV6-6 and TRBJ2-5, with 7 bases fitting TRBD1. The CDR3 is made up of 15 amino acids. The germline V gene has CDR1 MNHNY and CDR2 SVGAGI (reference sequence). V gave up 2 bases and J gave up 3 bases; unmatched junction bases: 6. As DNA, the CDR3 is TGTGCCAGCAGTTACCCCGGGACAGAAAAAGAGACCCAGTACTTC. Encoded protein: CASSYPGTEKETQYF.

The V gene is TRBV6-1, the J gene TRBJ2-3; D perhaps matches TRBD1 (5 bases). This CDR3 comprises 13 residues. Trimming stripped 2 bases from V and 5 bases from J, with 8 bases between. From germline, CDR1 is MNHNS and CDR2 SASEGT. CDR3 nucleotide sequence: TGTGCCAGCAGTGAACGGCAGGGAGATACGCAGTATTTT. Its protein product is CASSERQGDTQYF.

V is TRBV2 and J is TRBJ1-2, with D possibly being TRBD1 (5 bases). V gave up 9 bases and J gave up 0 bases, with 11 bases separating them. The germline gives CDR1 SNHLY, CDR2 FYNNEI. The CDR3 runs 13 residues. The CDR3 sequence: CASWGRANYGYTF. The DNA for the CDR3 is TGTGCCAGTTGGGGCAGGGCTAACTATGGCTACACCTTC.

Only a few counts were recorded for this clone. The rearrangement joins TRBV11-3 to TRBJ2-7; 12 bases map to TRBD1. Trimming took 2 bases from V and 8 from J; bases not matched to a gene: 4. Looked up from germline, CDR1 is SGHNT and CDR2 is YENEEA. The CDR3 sequence is 14 residues long. CDR3 nucleotides: TGTGCCAGCAGCTTAAAGGGACAGGGGGCCCAGCAGTACTTC. This gives the protein CASSLKGQGAQQYF.

The gene calls are TRBV11-3 and TRBJ1-1; TRBD1 is a possible D gene (6 bases). V lost 3 bases, J lost 6 bases, and 11 bases lay in between. Per the germline V gene, CDR1 is SGHNT and CDR2 is YENEEA. The CDR3 extends over 13 amino acids. The CDR3: CASSFGTRSEAFF. The CDR3 DNA sequence: TGTGCCAGCAGCTTCGGGACAAGGTCTGAAGCTTTCTTT.

The CDR3 here is CASRDDGGGEQYF. The CDR3 DNA reads as TGTGCCAGCAGGGACGACGGGGGTGGCGAGCAGTACTTC. The J gene is TRBJ2-7, the V gene TRBV6-5, with D maybe TRBD2 (6 bases). Trimming left V 6 bases short and J 6 bases short, with 15 bases between. Germline values: CDR1 MNHEY, CDR2 SVGAGI. This CDR3 spans 13 amino acids.

Regarding this clone: A read error may account for a junction end that differs from germline. V usage is TRBV4-2 and J usage is TRBJ2-5, with D possibly TRBD1 on 8 matching bases. Germline V CDR1 and CDR2: LGHNA, YNFKEQ. The CDR3 sequence is 15 residues long. CDR3 loop: CVSSQGAGVGETQYF. For the CDR3, the DNA is TGTGTCAGCAGCCAGGGGGCGGGAGTAGGAGAGACCCAGTACTTC.